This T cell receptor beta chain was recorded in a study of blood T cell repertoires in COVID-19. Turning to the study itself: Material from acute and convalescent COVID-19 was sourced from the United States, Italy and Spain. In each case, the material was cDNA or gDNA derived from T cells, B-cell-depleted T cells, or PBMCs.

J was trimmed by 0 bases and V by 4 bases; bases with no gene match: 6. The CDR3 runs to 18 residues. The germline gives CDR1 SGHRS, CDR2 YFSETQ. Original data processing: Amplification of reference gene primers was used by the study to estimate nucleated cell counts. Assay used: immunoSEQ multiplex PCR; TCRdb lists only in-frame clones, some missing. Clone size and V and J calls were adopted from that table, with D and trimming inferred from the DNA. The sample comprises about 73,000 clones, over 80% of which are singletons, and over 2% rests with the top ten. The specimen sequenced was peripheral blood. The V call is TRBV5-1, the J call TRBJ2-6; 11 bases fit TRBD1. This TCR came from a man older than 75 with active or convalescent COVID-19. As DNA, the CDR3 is TGCGCCAGCAGCAAAGGGGACAGGGGGATCTCTGGGGCCAACGTCCTGACTTTC. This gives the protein CASSKGDRGISGANVLTF.